A single sample is the source of the 2 T cell receptor beta chains below, sequenced in a study of CD8 T cells in Susac syndrome (dated 2019 in TCRdb). The library relied on the immunoSEQ multiplex PCR assay. RNA was extracted using the RNeasy kit, and about 0.5 to 1 microgram was reverse transcribed with random hexamers. TCRdb redid the processing of the public reads, applying fastp at Q25 and MiXCR, and retained in-frame beta chains. When rows share a CDR3 protein, they turn into one entry using the most common DNA and genes. This sample has tens of thousands of distinct CDR3 sequences in its table, and 85% to 95% of those were observed once. The top ten hold around 0.45% of the sample. The sequencing input was CD8+ T cells from PBMCs. The receptors were gathered from a human donor with Susac syndrome.

This clonotype was seen only a few times. This sequence joins TRBV29-1 and TRBJ2-7; 7 bases agree with TRBD1. From germline, CDR1 is SQVTM and CDR2 ANQGSEA. This CDR3 contains 15 residues. V lost 1 base and J lost 0; bases outside the gene matches: 6. CDR3 sequence (DNA): TGCAGCGTTGAAGGGGACAGTATGAGCTCCTACGAGCAGTACTTC. Amino acid sequence: CSVEGDSMSSYEQYF.

The chain employs TRBV7-9 and TRBJ2-1; possibly TRBD2 for D (6 bases). V gave up 1 base and J gave up 6 bases, with 10 bases separating them. The CDR3 loop spans 14 amino acids. Germline V gene sequence: CDR1 SEHNR, CDR2 FQNEAQ (reference sequence). In nucleotides, the CDR3 is TGTGCCAGCAGCTTAGAGACTAGTGGCAATGAGCAGTTCTTC. Translation gives CASSLETSGNEQFF.